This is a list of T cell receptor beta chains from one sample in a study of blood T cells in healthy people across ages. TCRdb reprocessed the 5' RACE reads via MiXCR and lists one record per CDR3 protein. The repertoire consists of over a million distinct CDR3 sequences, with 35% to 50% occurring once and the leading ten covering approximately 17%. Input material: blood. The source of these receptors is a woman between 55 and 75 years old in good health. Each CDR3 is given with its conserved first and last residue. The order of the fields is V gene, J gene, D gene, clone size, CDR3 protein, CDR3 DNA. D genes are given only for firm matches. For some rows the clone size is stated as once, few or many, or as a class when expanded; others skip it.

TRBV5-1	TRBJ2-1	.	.	CASSFESSSYNEQFF	TGCGCCAGCAGCTTCGAAAGCAGCTCCTACAATGAGCAGTTCTTC
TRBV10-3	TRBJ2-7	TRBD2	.	CAIKGLAGYYNEQYF	TGTGCCATCAAGGGACTAGCGGGCTATTACAATGAGCAGTACTTC
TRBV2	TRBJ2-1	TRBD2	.	CASRARLESGRGNEQFF	TGTGCCAGCAGGGCCCGACTCGAGAGCGGGAGAGGTAATGAGCAGTTCTTC
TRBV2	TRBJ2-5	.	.	CASSIQGSQETQYF	TGTGCCAGCAGCATACAGGGATCCCAAGAGACCCAGTACTTC
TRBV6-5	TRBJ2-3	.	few	CASSYMDNTDTQYF	TGTGCCAGCAGTTACATGGACAACACAGATACGCAGTATTTT
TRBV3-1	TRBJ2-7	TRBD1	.	CASSQATGGLYEQYF	TGTGCCAGCAGCCAGGCGACAGGGGGCCTCTACGAGCAGTACTTC
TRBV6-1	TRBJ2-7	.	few	CASSEWGLNPYEQYF	TGTGCCAGCAGTGAATGGGGACTCAATCCCTACGAGCAGTACTTC
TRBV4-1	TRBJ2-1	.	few	CASSQGGGVYNEQFF	TGCGCCAGCAGCCAGGGGGGAGGAGTGTACAATGAGCAGTTCTTC
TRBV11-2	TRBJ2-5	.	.	CASSWTFNSQETQYF	TGTGCCAGCAGCTGGACCTTCAACAGCCAAGAGACCCAGTACTTC
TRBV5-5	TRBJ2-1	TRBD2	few	CASSGGVTGTSVYNEQFF	TGTGCCAGCAGCGGGGGGGTTACCGGGACTAGCGTATACAATGAGCAGTTCTTC
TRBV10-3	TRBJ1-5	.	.	CAISESPPGGRQPQHF	TGTGCCATCAGTGAGTCCCCCCCCGGGGGTCGTCAGCCCCAGCATTTT
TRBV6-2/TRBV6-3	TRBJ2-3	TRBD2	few	CASSYQTDEAGSISTDTQYF	TGTGCCAGCAGTTACCAGACAGATGAAGCGGGAAGTATTAGCACAGATACGCAGTATTTT
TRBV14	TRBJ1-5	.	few	CASSQGSHQPQHF	TGTGCCAGCAGCCAAGGAAGCCATCAGCCCCAGCATTTT
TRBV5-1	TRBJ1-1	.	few	CASGVGHSNTEAFF	TGCGCCAGCGGCGTAGGGCATTCGAACACTGAAGCTTTCTTT